One and the same sample provided the 7 T cell receptor beta chains below, sequenced in a study of T cells in Graves' hyperthyroidism and ophthalmopathy. Amplification targeted TCR beta CDR3 regions from RNA transcripts. TCR CDR3 underwent first-round RT-PCR with the HTBI primer set. TCRdb analysed the multiplex PCR reads with MiXCR anew, one entry per CDR3 protein. The sample yields 450,000 to 600,000 distinct CDR3 sequences, less than 15% seen once. The sequenced material came from blood. These TCRs come from a woman aged 40 to 55 with Graves' hyperthyroidism.

V is TRBV7-2 and J is TRBJ1-4; 8 bases map to TRBD1. V lost 5 bases and J lost 2; bases outside the gene matches: 4. Germline V gene lookup returns CDR1 SGHTA and CDR2 FQGNSA. The CDR3 has 15 amino acids. As DNA, the CDR3 is TGTGCCAGCAGCGCCACAGGGGGGACTAATGAAAAACTGTTTTTT. It codes for CASSATGGTNEKLFF.

Comment on this clonotype: A much larger clone lies one base from this, so it may be a read error. J is TRBJ1-2 and V is TRBV28, with 9 bases identical to TRBD1. The CDR3 length is 14 residues. In germline, CDR1 is MDHEN, CDR2 SYDVKM. V gave up 8 bases and J gave up 7 bases; unmatched junction bases: 11. CDR3 region: CASHGRDRVVGYTF. The CDR3 DNA reads as TGTGCCAGCCACGGTAGGGACAGGGTGGTTGGCTACACCTTC.

The gene calls are TRBV4-1 and TRBJ2-2; 9 bases are a match to TRBD2. CDR1 is MGHRA, CDR2 YSYEKL, per germline. This CDR3 has 15 residues. Losses at the gene ends were 1 base for V and 7 bases for J; bases not matched to a gene: 4. The CDR3 DNA sequence: TGCGCCAGCAGCCAAGTTGCGGGAGGGGGCGGGGAGCTGTTTTTT. Protein: CASSQVAGGGGELFF.

Many counts were recorded for this clonotype. The CDR3 loop is CASSRASNTEAFF. CDR3 nucleotide sequence: TGTGCCAGCAGCCGAGCTTCGAACACTGAAGCTTTCTTT. The chain recombines TRBV3-1 with TRBJ1-1; D is unclear. Germline V gene sequence: CDR1 LGHDT, CDR2 YNNKEL (reference sequence). The length of the CDR3 is 13 residues. The V gene lost 4 bases and the J gene lost 1 base, with 7 bases spanning the gap. Combining the CDR3 with reference TRBV3-1 and TRBJ1-1 gives the whole variable domain DTAVSQTPKYLVTQMGNDKSIKCEQNLGHDTMYWYKQDSKKFLKIMFSYNNKELIINETVPNRFSPKSPDKAHLNLHINSLELGDSAVYFCASSRASNTEAFFGQGTRLTVV.

In this sample, this clonotype turned up once. A much larger clone lies a single base off, so this may be a read error. The CDR3 DNA reads TGTGCCAGCAGCTTTTTTGGCGGAGGTGGGGCTTTCTTT. It is translated as CASSFFGGGGAFF. This sequence joins TRBV7-2 and TRBJ1-1; D is unclear. Germline V gene data show CDR1 as SGHTA and CDR2 as FQGNSA. V was trimmed by 3 bases and J by 11 bases, leaving 16 bases between them. The CDR3 runs 13 residues.

This clonotype was observed many times. The gene calls are TRBV2 and TRBJ2-1; D unclear. Germline assignment: CDR1 SNHLY and CDR2 FYNNEI. The CDR3 has 15 amino acids. V dropped 1 base and J dropped 2 bases, with 9 bases sitting between them. This chain's CDR3 is CASSEGLLTYNEQFF. The CDR3 DNA sequence: TGTGCCAGCAGTGAAGGGCTACTCACCTACAATGAGCAGTTCTTC.

This clonotype came up many times. The genes are TRBV20-1 and TRBJ2-7; D unresolved. Germline V CDR1 and CDR2: DFQATT, SNEGSKA (reference sequence). V was cut by 0 bases and J by 3 bases, with 12 bases left in between. The CDR3 totals 14 residues. CDR3 DNA sequence: TGCAGTGCTAGAGATCGTCAGGAGTTCTACGAGCAGTACTTC. Encoded protein: CSARDRQEFYEQYF.